The sequence of this T cell receptor (beta chain) was determined in a study of blood T cell repertoires in COVID-19. Clones were sequenced by immunoSEQ multiplex PCR, and TCRdb holds only the in-frame ones, with some missing. The repertoire holds approximately 250,000 clones, with about 83% as singletons. The sequence was obtained from a woman over 75 with COVID-19, enrolled during active disease. Material: peripheral blood.

The CDR3 nucleotides read TGTGCCAGCAGCCAAATCAGGGGGGCCAGCTCCTACGAGCAGTACTTC. Translation: CASSQIRGASSYEQYF. V is TRBV4-2 and J is TRBJ2-7; tentatively, D is TRBD1 (7 bases). This CDR3 has 16 residues. Germline loops: CDR1 LGHNA, CDR2 YNFKEQ. V lost 2 bases, J lost 0 bases, and 14 bases lay in between.